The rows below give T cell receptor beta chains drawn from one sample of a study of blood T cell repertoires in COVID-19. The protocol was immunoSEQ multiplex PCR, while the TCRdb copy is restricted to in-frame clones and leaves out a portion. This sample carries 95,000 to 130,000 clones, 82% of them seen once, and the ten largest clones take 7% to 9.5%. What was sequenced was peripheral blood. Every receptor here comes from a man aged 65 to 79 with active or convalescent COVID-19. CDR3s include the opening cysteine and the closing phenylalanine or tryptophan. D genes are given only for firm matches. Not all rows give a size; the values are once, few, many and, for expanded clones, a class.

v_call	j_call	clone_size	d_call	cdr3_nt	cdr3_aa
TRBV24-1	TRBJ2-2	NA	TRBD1	TGTGCCACCAGTGAGCGGACAGGGGTGGGCACCGGGGAGCTGTTTTTT	CATSERTGVGTGELFF
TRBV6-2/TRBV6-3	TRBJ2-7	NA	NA	TGTGCCAGCAGTTACTCGATCGCCGGGGGTCACAGATACGAGCAGTACTTC	CASSYSIAGGHRYEQYF
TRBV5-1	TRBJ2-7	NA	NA	TGCGCCAGCAGCCAAAACCACTATCGGGACGAGCAGTACTTC	CASSQNHYRDEQYF
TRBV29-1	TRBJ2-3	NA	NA	TGCAGCGTTGAGGGCCTTCTGGACAAACCAGATACGCAGTATTTT	CSVEGLLDKPDTQYF
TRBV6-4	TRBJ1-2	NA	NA	TGTGCCAGCAGTGACTTAAGACTGAGTCCCCTCTGGTGCTACACCTTC	CASSDLRLSPLWCYTF
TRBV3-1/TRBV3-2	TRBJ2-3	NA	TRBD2	TGTGCCAGCAGCCAGGGCGGGGGGAGGACGCAGTATTTT	CASSQGGGRTQYF
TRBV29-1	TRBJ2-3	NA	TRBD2	TGCAGCGGTTCTAGCGGAACAGATACGCAGTATTTT	CSGSSGTDTQYF
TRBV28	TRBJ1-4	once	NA	TGTGCCAGCAGTTTATCCGGGGGTGGGCGTGAAAAACTGTTTTTT	CASSLSGGGREKLFF
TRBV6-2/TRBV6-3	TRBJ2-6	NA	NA	TGTGCCAGCAGTTACGCAGGGAACTCTGGGGCCAACGTCCTGACTTTC	CASSYAGNSGANVLTF
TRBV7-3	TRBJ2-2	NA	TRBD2	TGTGCCAGCAGCTTAATGACTAGCGGCACCGGGGAGCTGTTTTTT	CASSLMTSGTGELFF
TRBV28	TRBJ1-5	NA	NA	TGTGCCAGCAATAGCGGTGGGCGGCGTCAGCCCCAGCATTTT	CASNSGGRRQPQHF
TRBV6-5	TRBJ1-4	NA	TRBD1	TGTGCCAGCAGTTACTCGTACAGGGGAGCTAATGAAAAACTGTTTTTT	CASSYSYRGANEKLFF
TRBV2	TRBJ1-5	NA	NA	TGTGCCAGCAAATCGGGGAATCAGCCCCAGCATTTT	CASKSGNQPQHF
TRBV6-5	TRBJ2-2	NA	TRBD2	TGTGCCAGCAGTCCCAGCGGGGGGAACACCGGGGAGCTGTTTTTT	CASSPSGGNTGELFF
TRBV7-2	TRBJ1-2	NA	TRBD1	TGTGCCAGCAGCTTGTCTGGACAGGGTGATGGCTACACCTTC	CASSLSGQGDGYTF
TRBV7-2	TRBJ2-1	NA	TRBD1	TGTGCCAGCAGCCCGGGTCCGGGACAGGGCGACAATGAGCAGTTCTTC	CASSPGPGQGDNEQFF
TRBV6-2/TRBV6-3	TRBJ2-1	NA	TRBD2	TGTGCCAGCAGTTACCAGCGGGGGGGCAGTGAGCAGTTCTTC	CASSYQRGGSEQFF
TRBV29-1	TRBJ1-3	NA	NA	TGCAGCGTTGCCCTCTCTGGAAACACCATATATTTT	CSVALSGNTIYF
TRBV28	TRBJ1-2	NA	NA	TGTGCCAGCAGTTCCGCAGGGGCTCACAACTATGGCTACACCTTC	CASSSAGAHNYGYTF
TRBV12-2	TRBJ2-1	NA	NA	TGTGCAAGTCGCTTAGCGGGAGACAGCAGGGACTTCTGGGGTGAGCAGTTCTTC	CASRLAGDSRDFWGEQFF
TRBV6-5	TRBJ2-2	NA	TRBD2	TGTGCCAGCAGTTACTCCGCGGGGGGGCGTAACGGGGAGCTGTTTTTT	CASSYSAGGRNGELFF
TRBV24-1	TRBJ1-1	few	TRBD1	TGTGCCACCAGTGACTCGACAGGGGGCGGGAAACTGAACACTGAAGCTTTCTTT	CATSDSTGGGKLNTEAFF
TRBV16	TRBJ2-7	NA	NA	TGTGCCAGCAGCCAATTGCGCGGGATTGTCGAGCAGTACTTC	CASSQLRGIVEQYF
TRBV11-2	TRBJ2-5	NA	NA	TGTGCCTCCAACGGGTGGGCAAGCGGCCAAGAGACCCAGTACTTC	CASNGWASGQETQYF
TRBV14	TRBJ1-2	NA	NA	TGTGCCAGCAGCCAATGGCCAGCTAACTATGGCTACACCTTC	CASSQWPANYGYTF
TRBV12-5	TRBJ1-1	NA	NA	TGTGCTAGTGGTTTTGTATTAGCTGAAGCTTTCTTT	CASGFVLAEAFF
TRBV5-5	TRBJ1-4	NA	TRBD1	TGTGCCAGCAGCTTGGATCCGGGACAGGGGGGTGAAAAACTGTTTTTT	CASSLDPGQGGEKLFF
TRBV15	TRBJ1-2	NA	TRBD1	TGTGCCACCAGCCTAACCGGGACAGGGGGTTACTATGGCTACACCTTC	CATSLTGTGGYYGYTF
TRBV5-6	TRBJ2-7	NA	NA	TGTGCCAGCAGCTTGCCTCCGGGGTATCGTGAGCAGTACTTC	CASSLPPGYREQYF
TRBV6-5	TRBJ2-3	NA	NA	TGTGCCAGCAGACCCCGGTATACGCAGTATTTT	CASRPRYTQYF
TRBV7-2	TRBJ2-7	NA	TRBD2	TGTGCCAGCAGCCCCTCGACTAGCGGGAGCTACGAGCAGTACTTC	CASSPSTSGSYEQYF
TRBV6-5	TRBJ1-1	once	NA	TGTGCCAGCAGTTACCCGGGACTGGGAAACACTGAAGCTTTCTTT	CASSYPGLGNTEAFF
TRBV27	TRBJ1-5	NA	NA	TGTGCCAGCAGTCAATCCGGGACAACCTTCAATCAGCCCCAGCATTTT	CASSQSGTTFNQPQHF